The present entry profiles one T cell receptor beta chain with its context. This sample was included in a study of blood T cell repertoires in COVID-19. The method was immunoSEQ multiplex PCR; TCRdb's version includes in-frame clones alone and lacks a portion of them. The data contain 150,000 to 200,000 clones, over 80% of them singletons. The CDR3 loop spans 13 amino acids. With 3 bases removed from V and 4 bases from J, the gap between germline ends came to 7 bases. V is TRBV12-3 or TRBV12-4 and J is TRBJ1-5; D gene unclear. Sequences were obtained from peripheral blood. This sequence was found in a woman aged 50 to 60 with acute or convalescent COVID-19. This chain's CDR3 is CASSFSRNQPQHF. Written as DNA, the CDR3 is TGTGCCAGCAGTTTTTCGAGAAATCAGCCCCAGCATTTT.